Listed below are T cell receptor beta chains from one sample, sequenced in a study of cytomegalovirus exposure and HLA in healthy donors. Produced via immunoSEQ multiplex PCR; TCRdb's table is partial and in-frame only. The sample yields 110,000 to 150,000 clones, about three quarters seen once. The sample was PBMCs. The receptors originated from a man younger than 35 in good health and CMV-seronegative. Each CDR3 is given with its conserved first and last residue. The order of the fields is D gene, CDR3 length, J gene, V gene, clone size, CDR3 protein, CDR3 DNA. The D gene is left open where the match is weak. Size values are once, few and many counts, or a class for expanded clones, and some rows have none.

. | 15 | TRBJ1-2 | TRBV6-5 | . | CASSYSLTGPYGYTF | TGTGCCAGCAGTTACTCCCTAACAGGGCCCTATGGCTACACCTTC
. | 15 | TRBJ1-1 | TRBV19 | . | CASSIAPRMNTEAFF | TGTGCCAGTAGTATAGCCCCCAGGATGAACACTGAAGCTTTCTTT
. | 11 | TRBJ1-4 | TRBV5-5 | . | CASSLNEKLFF | TGTGCCAGCAGTCTTAATGAAAAACTGTTTTTT
. | 14 | TRBJ2-7 | TRBV10-3 | . | CAISGPQGEDEQYF | TGTGCCATCAGTGGCCCTCAGGGTGAGGACGAGCAGTACTTC
. | 13 | TRBJ2-7 | TRBV7-9 | . | CASSPSLGGEQYF | TGTGCCAGCAGCCCCAGTCTTGGCGGCGAGCAGTACTTC
. | 14 | TRBJ2-1 | TRBV4-1 | few | CASSHLSVYNEQFF | TGCGCCAGCAGCCATCTTAGCGTCTACAATGAGCAGTTCTTC
. | 17 | TRBJ2-7 | TRBV7-2 | . | CASSLYGIQGFSYEQYF | TGTGCCAGCAGCTTATACGGGATACAGGGTTTCTCCTACGAGCAGTACTTC
TRBD1 | 15 | TRBJ2-7 | TRBV9 | . | CATGEQGARSYEQYF | TGTGCCACGGGGGAACAGGGGGCTAGGTCCTACGAGCAGTACTTC
TRBD2 | 16 | TRBJ2-3 | TRBV19 | . | CASSFRLAGGPYTQYF | TGTGCCAGTAGTTTCCGACTAGCGGGAGGCCCCTATACGCAGTATTTT
. | 15 | TRBJ2-7 | TRBV7-3 | . | CASSPRRGGLYEQYF | TGTGCCAGCAGCCCCCGAAGGGGGGGACTTTACGAGCAGTACTTC
. | 13 | TRBJ2-7 | TRBV5-6 | few | CASSFNPPGAFSF | TGTGCCAGCAGCTTTAACCCCCCAGGGGCGTTTTCTTTC
. | 17 | TRBJ1-3 | TRBV21-1 | . | CASTGTGHLISGNTIYF | TGTGCCAGCACCGGGACAGGGCACCTAATCTCTGGAAACACCATATATTTT
. | 14 | TRBJ1-1 | TRBV6-1 | . | CASSVGRGNTEAFF | TGTGCCAGCAGTGTGGGCAGGGGGAACACTGAAGCTTTCTTT
. | 14 | TRBJ2-1 | TRBV10-1 | . | CASICGASYNEQFF | TGCGCCAGCATTTGCGGGGCTTCCTACAATGAGCAGTTCTTC
TRBD1 | 15 | TRBJ2-5 | TRBV10-3 | . | CAISELDRGQETQYF | TGTGCCATCAGTGAGTTGGACAGGGGACAAGAGACCCAGTACTTC
. | 15 | TRBJ2-7 | TRBV28 | once | CASSLGVGVGYEQYF | TGTGCCAGCAGTTTAGGGGTGGGAGTGGGCTACGAGCAGTACTTC
. | 14 | TRBJ2-1 | TRBV5-1 | . | CASSLESSYNEQFF | TGCGCCAGCAGCCTGGAGAGCTCCTACAATGAGCAGTTCTTC
. | 16 | TRBJ2-5 | TRBV4-1 | . | CASSQGGSTGGETQYF | TGCGCCAGCAGCCAAGGTGGATCGACAGGAGGAGAGACCCAGTACTTC
. | 15 | TRBJ2-7 | TRBV6-5 | . | CASSYSGRGRDEQYF | TGTGCCAGCAGTTACTCGGGCAGGGGAAGAGACGAGCAGTACTTC
. | 13 | TRBJ2-4 | TRBV7-9 | . | CASSSGGAVIQYF | TGTGCCAGCAGCTCCGGTGGGGCAGTCATTCAGTACTTC
. | 10 | TRBJ1-1 | TRBV29-1 | . | CSATGTEAFF | TGCAGCGCTACGGGGACTGAAGCTTTCTTT
. | 16 | TRBJ1-4 | TRBV18 | . | CASSPVAAATNEKLFF | TGTGCCAGCTCACCCGTCGCGGCGGCAACTAATGAAAAACTGTTTTTT
. | 15 | TRBJ1-2 | TRBV5-6 | . | CASSFLKSTNYGYTF | TGTGCCAGCAGCTTCCTAAAAAGCACTAACTATGGCTACACCTTC
TRBD1 | 17 | TRBJ2-7 | TRBV4-1 | . | CASSQVIAGQGSSEQYF | TGCGCCAGCAGCCAAGTAATTGCGGGACAGGGATCATCCGAGCAGTACTTC
. | 14 | TRBJ2-3 | TRBV6-1 | . | CASKQGLFTDTQYF | TGTGCCAGCAAACAGGGTCTATTCACAGATACGCAGTATTTT
TRBD1 | 14 | TRBJ2-7 | TRBV2 | . | CASNRDRGTYEQYF | TGTGCCAGCAACCGGGACAGGGGAACCTACGAGCAGTACTTC
. | 12 | TRBJ2-7 | TRBV29-1 | . | CSVEVRRGEQYF | TGCAGCGTTGAAGTTCGCAGGGGCGAGCAGTACTTC
TRBD1 | 15 | TRBJ1-2 | TRBV29-1 | . | CSVEARGRRDYGYTF | TGCAGCGTCGAAGCCAGGGGGCGTCGTGATTATGGCTACACCTTC
. | 15 | TRBJ1-1 | TRBV27 | . | CASSLVARGATEAFF | TGTGCCAGCAGCCTCGTGGCGCGCGGCGCGACTGAAGCTTTCTTT
. | 18 | TRBJ2-4 | TRBV6-1 | . | CASREGGGREWAKNIQYF | TGTGCCAGCAGAGAAGGGGGAGGGCGGGAGTGGGCCAAAAACATTCAGTACTTC
. | 13 | TRBJ1-2 | TRBV6-1 | . | CATGAGDPYGYTF | TGTGCCACAGGAGCGGGAGATCCCTATGGCTACACCTTC
. | 13 | TRBJ1-4 | TRBV6-1 | few | CASREGSNEKLFF | TGTGCCAGCAGGGAGGGGTCTAATGAAAAACTGTTTTTT
. | 12 | TRBJ2-7 | TRBV5-1 | . | CASSLGNYEQYF | TGCGCCAGCAGCTTGGGTAACTACGAGCAGTACTTC
. | 13 | TRBJ2-7 | TRBV7-2 | once | CASSLAQGWEQYF | TGTGCCAGCAGCTTAGCGCAGGGTTGGGAGCAGTACTTC
TRBD2 | 16 | TRBJ2-1 | TRBV5-6 | . | CASTATGRTRGHEQFF | TGTGCCAGCACCGCGACGGGTCGGACTAGAGGCCATGAGCAGTTCTTC
TRBD1 | 18 | TRBJ2-6 | TRBV15 | . | CATSRTYGQVSGANVLTF | TGTGCCACCAGCAGAACCTACGGACAGGTCTCTGGGGCCAACGTCCTGACTTTC
TRBD1 | 15 | TRBJ2-7 | TRBV5-1 | . | CASSFWTGITYEQYF | TGCGCCAGCAGCTTTTGGACAGGGATAACCTACGAGCAGTACTTC
TRBD2 | 21 | TRBJ2-6 | TRBV7-3 | . | CASSLGPSGRPLRSGANVLTF | TGTGCCAGCAGCCTGGGGCCCAGCGGGAGGCCGCTACGCTCTGGGGCCAACGTCCTGACTTTC
. | 15 | TRBJ2-3 | TRBV10-3 | . | CAISDLDRGTDTQYF | TGTGCCATCAGTGACCTCGACAGAGGCACAGATACGCAGTATTTT
. | 17 | TRBJ2-5 | TRBV19 | . | CASSIGVFATGRETQYF | TGTGCCAGTAGTATAGGGGTATTCGCGACAGGACGAGAGACCCAGTACTTC
TRBD2 | 13 | TRBJ2-1 | TRBV19 | . | CASTGTSDNEQFF | TGTGCCAGTACCGGGACTAGCGACAATGAGCAGTTCTTC
TRBD2 | 12 | TRBJ2-7 | TRBV6-5 | . | CASSYGGNEQYF | TGTGCCAGCAGCTACGGGGGGAACGAGCAGTACTTC
. | 12 | TRBJ1-6 | TRBV28 | . | CASSSLLPPLHF | TGTGCCAGCAGTTCACTCCTTCCACCCCTCCACTTT
. | 13 | TRBJ2-5 | TRBV27 | . | CASSSVFQETQYF | TGTGCCAGCAGTTCGGTGTTCCAAGAGACCCAGTACTTC
TRBD1 | 14 | TRBJ1-1 | TRBV7-8 | once | CASSLQGANTEAFF | TGTGCCAGCAGCTTACAGGGGGCGAACACTGAAGCTTTCTTT
. | 15 | TRBJ1-1 | TRBV6-1 | . | CASSDGGAGNTEAFF | TGTGCCAGCAGTGATGGAGGGGCGGGGAACACTGAAGCTTTCTTT
. | 15 | TRBJ1-1 | TRBV7-7 | once | CASSPPTVAATEAFF | TGTGCCAGCAGTCCACCGACCGTCGCGGCCACTGAAGCTTTCTTT
. | 13 | TRBJ1-2 | TRBV30 | . | CAWSVAINYGYTF | TGTGCCTGGAGTGTGGCAATTAACTATGGCTACACCTTC
. | 17 | TRBJ2-5 | TRBV2 | few | CASSPPATEAYQETQYF | TGTGCCAGCAGCCCCCCAGCGACCGAAGCGTACCAAGAGACCCAGTACTTC
. | 13 | TRBJ1-2 | TRBV5-4 | . | CASSLPGGYGYTF | TGTGCGAGCAGCTTGCCGGGGGGCTATGGCTACACCTTC
. | 18 | TRBJ2-2 | TRBV5-4 | . | CASSLGPPRLSNTGELFF | TGTGCCAGCAGCTTGGGGCCCCCCAGACTTTCGAACACCGGGGAGCTGTTTTTT
. | 13 | TRBJ2-7 | TRBV29-1 | . | CSVEGDKTYEQYF | TGCAGCGTTGAAGGTGACAAGACCTACGAGCAGTACTTC
. | 14 | TRBJ1-1 | TRBV18 | once | CASSLGQLNTEAFF | TGTGCCAGCTCACTTGGACAGCTGAACACTGAAGCTTTCTTT
. | 17 | TRBJ2-6 | TRBV6-1 | few | CASSEWRRNSGANVLTF | TGTGCCAGCAGTGAATGGAGACGGAACTCTGGGGCCAACGTCCTGACTTTC